This is a list of T cell receptor beta chains from one sample in a study of cytomegalovirus exposure and HLA in healthy donors. Profiled with immunoSEQ multiplex PCR; TCRdb holds only in-frame clones, not every one. In the table there are about 57,000 clones, 80% of which are singletons. The sequenced material came from PBMCs. These receptor sequences come from a male donor in good health and CMV-seronegative. The CDR3 runs from the conserved cysteine through the conserved F or W. D genes are given only for firm matches. Some rows mark clone size as missing; the rest say once, few, many or name a class of expanded clone.

clone_size	v_call	j_call	d_call	cdr3_nt	cdr3_aa
NA	TRBV28	TRBJ1-2	TRBD1	TGTGCCAGCAGCCAATTGACAGGGGGGGCCTATGGCTACACCTTC	CASSQLTGGAYGYTF
NA	TRBV7-2	TRBJ2-5	NA	TGTGCCAGCAGCCCACTAAGCTTGGAGACCCAGTACTTC	CASSPLSLETQYF
NA	TRBV6-5	TRBJ2-3	NA	TGTGCCAGCAGGGCCTTTAGCACAGATACGCAGTATTTT	CASRAFSTDTQYF
NA	TRBV29-1	TRBJ1-2	NA	TGCAGCGTTGAGGACACGCAGGGCTTTTCCTATGGCTACACCTTC	CSVEDTQGFSYGYTF
NA	TRBV10-3	TRBJ1-1	TRBD1	TGTGCCATCGCAGGGACAGACGGGACTGAAGCTTTCTTT	CAIAGTDGTEAFF
NA	TRBV5-4	TRBJ1-2	NA	TGTGCCAGCAGCTTGGAGCCCCTTAACTATGGCTACACCTTC	CASSLEPLNYGYTF
NA	TRBV27	TRBJ2-2	TRBD2	TGTGCCAGCAGTTTTAGTAGCGGGGGAACCGGGGAGCTGTTTTTT	CASSFSSGGTGELFF
NA	TRBV6-1	TRBJ2-7	NA	TGTGCCAGCAGTGAAGGGGGCCGGGCCATACCCTACGAGCAGTACTTC	CASSEGGRAIPYEQYF
few	TRBV12-5	TRBJ2-7	NA	TGTGCTAGTGGTTTGACCCGAGACAGCTCCTACGAGCAGTACTTC	CASGLTRDSSYEQYF
NA	TRBV6-6	TRBJ1-1	NA	TGTGCCAGCTGGCGGAAGGGAGGCTCTGAGGCTTTCTTT	CASWRKGGSEAFF
NA	TRBV6-4	TRBJ2-7	NA	TGTGCCAGCAGTCCCGATATCTCCTACGAGCAGTACTTC	CASSPDISYEQYF
NA	TRBV5-4	TRBJ2-7	TRBD2	TGTGCCAGCAGCCCTTTAGCGGGCCCCTACGAGCAGTACTTC	CASSPLAGPYEQYF
NA	TRBV19	TRBJ1-2	TRBD1	TGTGCCAGTAGTAATAGGGACAGGGCCCCCAATTATGGCTACACCTTC	CASSNRDRAPNYGYTF
few	TRBV2	TRBJ1-2	TRBD1	TGTGCCAGCGGGGACAGGGGGGCCTATGGCTACACCTTC	CASGDRGAYGYTF
NA	TRBV5-6	TRBJ1-2	TRBD1	TGTGCCAGCAGCTTGGGCTCGGGACAGGGACCTGACTATGGCTACACCTTC	CASSLGSGQGPDYGYTF
NA	TRBV19	TRBJ1-1	NA	TGTGCCAGTAGTTGGGGCAGTACGGTGGCGGTCACTGAAGCTTTCTTT	CASSWGSTVAVTEAFF
NA	TRBV19	TRBJ2-1	NA	TGTGCCAGTAGGAGAAGCTTGGTGGCCTACAATGAGCAGTTCTTC	CASRRSLVAYNEQFF
NA	TRBV4-3	TRBJ2-3	NA	TGCGCCAGCAGCCAAGGCGACGACAGATTTTTCACAGATACGCAGTATTTT	CASSQGDDRFFTDTQYF
NA	TRBV11-2	TRBJ2-7	TRBD1	TGTGCCAGCAGCCCCCGACAGGGGGGTCTTGGCGAGCAGTACTTC	CASSPRQGGLGEQYF
NA	TRBV5-6	TRBJ2-1	NA	TGTGCCAGCAGCTTACAATTCGCAGGGGTTTACTACAATGAGCAGTTCTTC	CASSLQFAGVYYNEQFF
NA	TRBV19	TRBJ1-6	TRBD1	TGTGCCAGTACCTCCCGGGACAGGGATGATTCACCCCTCCACTTT	CASTSRDRDDSPLHF
NA	TRBV6-5	TRBJ2-5	NA	TGTGCCAGCAGTTACTCGTCAGGGAAATCGGAGACCCAGTACTTC	CASSYSSGKSETQYF
NA	TRBV30	TRBJ1-3	NA	TGTGCCTTCGAAAGGGGTTCTGGAAACACCATATATTTT	CAFERGSGNTIYF
medium-sized	TRBV7-9	TRBJ1-5	NA	TGTGCCAGCAGCTTAGATAACAGTCATCAGCCCCAGCATTTT	CASSLDNSHQPQHF
NA	TRBV4-3	TRBJ1-2	NA	TGCGCCAGCAGCTTCCGAGGATATAACTATGGCTACACCTTC	CASSFRGYNYGYTF
NA	TRBV5-6	TRBJ2-3	TRBD2	TGTGCCAGCAGCTTGGGCCCCCTAGCGGGGGGCACAGATACGCAGTATTTT	CASSLGPLAGGTDTQYF
once	TRBV7-8	TRBJ1-3	TRBD1	TGTGCCAGCAGCTTGGGGGACAGTTACTACTCTGGAAACACCATATATTTT	CASSLGDSYYSGNTIYF
NA	TRBV6-5	TRBJ1-2	TRBD1	TGTGCCAGCAAAGAAAGCGACAGGGGGAACTATGGCTACACCTTC	CASKESDRGNYGYTF
few	TRBV9	TRBJ2-1	TRBD1	TGTGCCAGCAGCGACCTTGGGACAGGGAAAAATGAGCAGTTCTTC	CASSDLGTGKNEQFF
NA	TRBV7-7	TRBJ2-7	TRBD1	TGTGCTAGCAGCCCCAGGGGGCGCAGTAACGAGCAGTACTTC	CASSPRGRSNEQYF
few	TRBV19	TRBJ2-7	TRBD1	TGTGCCAGTAGGACAGGGGGCGGCCACGAGCAGTACTTC	CASRTGGGHEQYF
NA	TRBV9	TRBJ2-5	TRBD2	TGTGCCAGCAGCGCAACTAGCGGGGGGAGACGAGAGACCCAGTACTTC	CASSATSGGRRETQYF
NA	TRBV7-2	TRBJ2-3	NA	TGTGCCAGCAGCTCTCCCGCAGGGGGCACAGATACGCAGTATTTT	CASSSPAGGTDTQYF
NA	TRBV30	TRBJ1-4	TRBD1	TGTGCCTGGACCCGGACAGGGGATAATGAAAAACTGTTTTTT	CAWTRTGDNEKLFF
NA	TRBV6-4	TRBJ1-6	TRBD1	TGTGCCAGCAGTGCCCTACCGGGACAGGGAACACCCCTCCACTTT	CASSALPGQGTPLHF
NA	TRBV7-8	TRBJ1-1	NA	TGTGCCAGCAGCTTAGGAGGAGGGGGGGCGCTCACTGAAGCTTTCTTT	CASSLGGGGALTEAFF
NA	TRBV2	TRBJ2-2	NA	TGTGCCAGCAGTGATATCTCGGCTGGGGGCTCCGGGGAGCTGTTTTTT	CASSDISAGGSGELFF
NA	TRBV2	TRBJ2-1	TRBD1	TGTGCCAGCAGCCACAGGGGAATGGTATACAATGAGCAGTTCTTC	CASSHRGMVYNEQFF
NA	TRBV7-8	TRBJ2-7	NA	TGTGCCGGCAGCAAAGAACGGTTGTCCTACGAGCAGTACTTC	CAGSKERLSYEQYF
once	TRBV19	TRBJ1-5	NA	TGTGCCAGTAGTTCACAGGTTAATCAGCCCCAGCATTTT	CASSSQVNQPQHF
NA	TRBV11-2	TRBJ1-1	NA	TGTGCCAGCACCCCCAGGGTGAACACTGAAGCTTTCTTT	CASTPRVNTEAFF
NA	TRBV9	TRBJ2-4	NA	TGTGCCAGCAGCGTAACTCCCGGAGGGGCTAGGGGCAAAAACATTCAGTACTTC	CASSVTPGGARGKNIQYF
NA	TRBV7-2	TRBJ2-1	TRBD2	TGTGCCAGCAGCCCCCCGGGACTAGCGGGGGCCGAGTTCTTC	CASSPPGLAGAEFF
NA	TRBV5-6	TRBJ2-7	NA	TGTGCCAGCAGCGTCGAGGGGGGGGCGATATACGAGCAGTACTTC	CASSVEGGAIYEQYF
NA	TRBV19	TRBJ1-1	TRBD1	TGTGCCAGTAGTGAACGGACAGGGGGCAATGAAGCTTTCTTT	CASSERTGGNEAFF
NA	TRBV11-3	TRBJ2-1	NA	TGTGCCAGCAGCTTAACGGGTCACTTCTCCTACAATGAGCAGTTCTTC	CASSLTGHFSYNEQFF
NA	TRBV11-2	TRBJ2-7	NA	TGTGCCAGCAGCACCCAATCCGGCTCCTACGAGCAGTACTTC	CASSTQSGSYEQYF
NA	TRBV19	TRBJ1-2	NA	TGTGCCAGTAGTAACCCCCCCCAGGCCTATGGCTACACCTTC	CASSNPPQAYGYTF
NA	TRBV18	TRBJ2-1	TRBD2	TGTGCCAGCTCACCATTAGCGGGGGGGCTGAATGAGCAGTTCTTC	CASSPLAGGLNEQFF
NA	TRBV5-4	TRBJ2-7	TRBD1	TGTGCCAGCAGCTCAGACAGGGGGCGCTGGGACTACGAGCAGTACTTC	CASSSDRGRWDYEQYF
NA	TRBV7-2	TRBJ1-1	TRBD1	TGTGCCAGCAGGATGGACAGGGACACTGAAGCTTTCTTT	CASRMDRDTEAFF
NA	TRBV19	TRBJ2-2	TRBD1	TGTGCCAGTAGGTATCAGACAGGGCCCCACGGGGAGCTGTTTTTT	CASRYQTGPHGELFF
once	TRBV6-1	TRBJ2-5	TRBD2	TGTGCCAGCAGTGGCTATAGCGGGGGGGTGGAGACCCAGTACTTC	CASSGYSGGVETQYF
once	TRBV19	TRBJ1-3	NA	TGTGCCAGTAGTAATTCCCCGGGCAGGGCCTCTGGAAACACCATATATTTT	CASSNSPGRASGNTIYF
NA	TRBV18	TRBJ1-2	NA	TGTGCCAGCTCACCGGAACAGAACTATGGCTACACCTTC	CASSPEQNYGYTF
NA	TRBV30	TRBJ1-4	TRBD1	TGTGCCTGGAGTGGGGACAGCACATCAACTAATGAAAAACTGTTTTTT	CAWSGDSTSTNEKLFF
NA	TRBV7-3	TRBJ2-6	TRBD1	TGTGCCAGCAGCTTAACCCTGGACAGGTCTGGGGCCAACGTCCTGACTTTC	CASSLTLDRSGANVLTF
NA	TRBV6-1	TRBJ2-7	NA	TGTGCCAGCAGTGAAGGGGCCGTGGACTTTGGGGAGCAGTACTTC	CASSEGAVDFGEQYF